The rows below give T cell receptor beta chains drawn from one sample of a study of blood T cells in healthy people across ages. TCRdb ran MiXCR on the 5' RACE reads and lists one entry per CDR3 protein. The table includes about 730,000 distinct CDR3 sequences, roughly 44% detected once. The sequenced sample was blood. These receptors were taken from a woman in her fifties or sixties in good health. The CDR3 runs from the conserved cysteine through the conserved F or W. D genes are given only for firm matches. Not every row has a clone size; where given, it reads once, few, many or a size class.

TRBV10-3	NA	11	TRBJ1-1	few	CAISETVNAFF	TGTGCCATCAGTGAGACCGTAAACGCTTTCTTT
TRBV4-3	TRBD1	17	TRBJ1-2	few	CASSQSRQGVLYYGYTF	TGCGCCAGCAGCCAGAGCAGACAGGGGGTTTTGTACTATGGCTACACCTTC
TRBV7-9	NA	13	TRBJ2-7	NA	CASSFTDPYEQYF	TGTGCCAGCAGCTTCACAGATCCCTACGAGCAGTACTTC
TRBV19	NA	13	TRBJ1-5	NA	CASSSPFNQPQHF	TGTGCCAGTAGTAGCCCGTTCAATCAGCCCCAGCATTTT
TRBV12-3/TRBV12-4	NA	15	TRBJ1-6	NA	CASSLMAGLGSPPHF	TGTGCCAGCAGTTTAATGGCCGGACTTGGATCACCCCCCCACTTT
TRBV12-3/TRBV12-4	TRBD1	16	TRBJ2-7	many	CASSIGQGRSSYEQYF	TGTGCCAGCAGTATAGGACAGGGAAGGAGCTCCTACGAGCAGTACTTC
TRBV30	NA	11	TRBJ2-7	few	CAWSVGDEQYF	TGTGCCTGGAGTGTAGGCGACGAGCAGTACTTC
TRBV15	NA	16	TRBJ2-3	NA	CATSRERLGGTDTQYF	TGTGCCACCAGCAGAGAGAGGTTAGGGGGCACAGATACGCAGTATTTT
TRBV6-6	NA	16	TRBJ1-4	NA	CASSKPGRTTNEKLFF	TGTGCCAGCAGTAAACCGGGACGGACAACTAATGAAAAACTGTTTTTT
TRBV20-1	NA	13	TRBJ2-7	few	CSAREGLDYEQYF	TGCAGTGCTAGAGAGGGGTTGGACTACGAGCAGTACTTC
TRBV5-1	NA	14	TRBJ2-7	NA	CASSLAGAGEEQYF	TGCGCCAGCAGCTTGGCCGGGGCCGGAGAAGAGCAGTACTTC
TRBV29-1	TRBD1	12	TRBJ2-7	NA	CSVARGRMEQYF	TGCAGCGTTGCAAGGGGGCGCATGGAGCAGTACTTC
TRBV28	TRBD2	16	TRBJ2-1	NA	CASSSTGVTSDNEQFF	TGTGCCAGCAGTTCTACTGGGGTGACTAGCGACAATGAGCAGTTCTTC
TRBV20-1	TRBD2	17	TRBJ2-1	NA	CSAHPRAGLASTNEQFF	TGCAGTGCCCACCCCAGGGCTGGACTAGCATCAACCAATGAGCAGTTCTTC
TRBV28	TRBD2	15	TRBJ2-1	NA	CASTLAGGLYNEQFF	TGTGCCAGCACCCTAGCGGGAGGGCTATACAATGAGCAGTTCTTC
TRBV7-3	NA	14	TRBJ2-5	few	CASSLEAHSKDQYF	TGTGCCAGCAGCTTAGAGGCCCACAGTAAAGATCAGTACTTC
TRBV7-2	TRBD1	13	TRBJ1-5	NA	CASMRDRNQPQHF	TGTGCCAGCATGAGGGACAGAAATCAGCCCCAGCATTTT
TRBV6-2/TRBV6-3	TRBD2	20	TRBJ2-2	few	CASSWSADRLAGVHTGELFF	TGTGCCAGCAGTTGGTCGGCAGATAGACTAGCGGGAGTCCACACCGGGGAGCTGTTTTTT
TRBV18	NA	14	TRBJ2-7	NA	CASSPPSRLYEQYF	TGTGCCAGCTCACCACCGTCCAGGCTCTACGAGCAGTACTTC
TRBV5-5	NA	16	TRBJ2-3	NA	CASSPVVPLYTDTQYF	TGTGCCAGCAGCCCGGTGGTCCCTCTATATACAGATACGCAGTATTTT
TRBV10-3	TRBD2	17	TRBJ2-3	few	CAISPIPTSGSTDTQYF	TGTGCCATCAGCCCCATTCCGACTAGCGGCAGCACAGATACGCAGTATTTT
TRBV2	NA	18	TRBJ2-6	many	CASYRGATYFSGANVLTF	TGTGCCAGCTACCGGGGGGCTACCTATTTCTCTGGGGCCAACGTCCTGACTTTC
TRBV20-1	TRBD2	18	TRBJ2-2	few	CSARPGTSGSRYTGELFF	TGCAGTGCTCGACCCGGGACTAGCGGGAGTCGGTACACCGGGGAGCTGTTTTTT
TRBV30	NA	13	TRBJ2-1	NA	CAWDRDGDNEQFF	TGTGCCTGGGACCGAGACGGCGACAATGAGCAGTTCTTC
TRBV20-1	TRBD2	13	TRBJ2-7	NA	CSAGLAGLHEQYF	TGCAGTGCAGGACTAGCGGGGTTACACGAGCAGTACTTC
TRBV6-5	NA	12	TRBJ1-1	NA	CASSNRDTEAFF	TGTGCCAGCAGCAACAGGGACACTGAAGCTTTCTTT
TRBV7-9	NA	17	TRBJ2-7	NA	CASSSSRYEENSYEQYF	TGTGCCAGCAGCTCATCCCGTTATGAGGAAAACTCCTACGAGCAGTACTTC